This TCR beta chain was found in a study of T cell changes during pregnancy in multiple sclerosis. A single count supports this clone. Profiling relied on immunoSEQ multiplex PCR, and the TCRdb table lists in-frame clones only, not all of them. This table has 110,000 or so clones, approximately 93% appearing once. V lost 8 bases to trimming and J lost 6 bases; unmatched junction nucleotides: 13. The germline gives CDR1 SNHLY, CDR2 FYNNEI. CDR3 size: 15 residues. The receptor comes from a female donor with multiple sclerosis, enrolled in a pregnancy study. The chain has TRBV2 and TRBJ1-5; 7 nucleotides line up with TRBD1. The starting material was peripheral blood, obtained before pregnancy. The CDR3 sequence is CASQPTTGAGQPQHF. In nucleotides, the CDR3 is TGTGCCAGCCAACCGACAACAGGGGCGGGTCAGCCCCAGCATTTT.